This T cell receptor (beta chain) was sequenced in a study of regulatory T cells in long-lasting Graves disease. This clonotype was found a few times. As yet, its antigen is unknown. Arm-PCR of CDR3 regions and iRepertoire HTBI primers were used to build TCR beta libraries. Each CDR3 protein is one row after TCRdb ran MiXCR on the multiplex PCR reads. The table includes about 460,000 distinct CDR3 sequences, approximately 23% detected once. The germline CDR1 and CDR2 sequences are MDHEN and SYDVKM. Trimming left V 4 bases short and J 7 bases short, with 14 bases between. The CDR3 has 15 amino acids. General study points: Persistent disease exhibited a predilection for TRBV28, TRBJ1-2 and TRBJ2-5. Between persistent patients, 2,500 to 3,500 public clonotypes were shared, exceeding the approximately 900 shared between new patients. Analysis covered peripheral blood alone, not thyroid tissue.

This sample's time point: persistent/refractory GD, antithyroid drugs over 5 years with positive TRAb. From RNA extracted from PBMCs, the TCR library was made. This chain links TRBV28 with TRBJ1-6; possibly TRBD1 for D (5 bases). This receptor was obtained from a female donor with Graves disease. The material sequenced was peripheral blood mononuclear cells (PBMCs), taken when the disease was refractory, from a patient treated with antithyroid drugs. The CDR3 sequence: CASSYRWDVNSPLHF. In nucleotides, the CDR3 is TGTGCCAGCAGTTATCGGTGGGACGTAAATTCACCCCTCCACTTT.